This paragraph reports one T cell receptor beta chain. Germline-derived CDR1 and CDR2 are SGHDT and YYEEEE. The length of the CDR3 is 15 residues. The V gene lost 2 bases and the J gene lost 5 bases, with 16 bases spanning the gap. The entry originates in a study of OX40 agonist ivuxolimab in advanced cancers. Sequencing was performed with immunoSEQ multiplex PCR; in TCRdb, only in-frame clones are kept and a portion is missing. Of 60,000 to 80,000 clones listed, roughly 88% are singletons. The specimen was CD4+ or CD8+ T cells sorted from blood, collected in a trial of the OX40 agonist ivuxolimab. This chain uses TRBV5-6 with TRBJ2-5; D perhaps matches TRBD2 (6 bases). The clonotype was recovered from an adult with an advanced solid tumor such as melanoma, head and neck, liver or kidney cancer. CDR3 sequence (DNA): TGTGCCAGCAGCTTAGTATGGAGGGCACGGGAGACCCAGTACTTC. This translates into CASSLVWRARETQYF.